This T cell receptor (beta chain) came from a study of spatial heterogeneity in lung cancer. This CDR3 is built from 14 residues. V lost 4 bases, J lost 6 bases, and 2 bases stayed unmatched. Germline CDR1 MNHNS, CDR2 SASEGT. Study results and caveats: Counts of expanded intratumoral alpha and beta TCRs tracked tumor mutation counts.

This clonotype appeared many times. The antigen is unknown. TCRdb processed the 5' RACE reads anew with MiXCR; each CDR3 protein has one entry. The sample holds over 10,000 distinct CDR3 sequences; around 5% are singletons and the top ten take 35% to 45%. Time point defined: sample taken at primary tumor resection. This clonotype was obtained from a male donor with early-stage non-small cell lung cancer. Material: lung tumor tissue, obtained at surgery. The chain couples TRBV6-1 to TRBJ2-3; 12 bases map to TRBD2. CDR3 DNA sequence: TGTGCCAGCAGTGTGGGACTAGCGGGTGATACGCAGTATTTT. This translates into CASSVGLAGDTQYF.